Each of the 24 T cell receptor beta chains below was sequenced from the same sample in a study of response to subunit inactivated influenza vaccine (dated by TCRdb to between 2018 and 2020). Libraries were prepared through RT-PCR. Sequencing took place on an Illumina HiSeq 2500. TCRdb reprocessed the public reads (quality trimming at Q25 with fastp, clone calling with MiXCR) and kept in-frame beta chains. Entries are consolidated by CDR3 protein sequence, retaining the most common genes and DNA. The sample table holds roughly 550,000 distinct CDR3 sequences, of which roughly 25% were seen once. The ten largest clones add up to around 2.8% of the sample. The same specimen was also included in a second study, on T cells expressing NK-cell markers. The other study reports the following: The TCR beta cDNA libraries were made using 5'RACE template switching, a step that added both a universal primer site and unique molecular identifiers.

Sequenced material: CD4+ T cells sorted from PBMCs, taken 11 to 12 days after vaccination. These receptor sequences come from a man between 50 and 59 years old who received an inactivated influenza vaccine. Donor details come from another sample of the same person, matched by shared clones.

This clonotype occurred a few times. V is TRBV6-5 and J is TRBJ2-7; 13 bases agree with TRBD2. V trimming: 6 bases; J trimming: 4 bases; junction bases outside the gene matches: 12. The CDR3 runs 17 residues. Germline values: CDR1 MNHEY, CDR2 SVGAGI. CDR3 amino acids: CASRLTSGRQVGYEQYF. The CDR3 DNA reads as TGTGCCAGCAGGTTGACTAGCGGGAGGCAGGTAGGGTACGAGCAGTACTTC.

The rearrangement links TRBV4-2 to TRBJ2-5, with D hard to call. Deletions cut 1 base from V and 4 bases from J, with 7 bases between. Looked up from germline, CDR1 is LGHNA and CDR2 is YNFKEQ. The CDR3 totals 13 residues. The CDR3 loop reads CASSQALTETQYF. In DNA, the CDR3 is TGTGCCAGCAGCCAAGCATTGACAGAGACCCAGTACTTC.

This chain links TRBV5-1 with TRBJ1-2, with 8 bases identical to TRBD1. CDR3 length equals 14 residues. Germline loops: CDR1 SGHRS, CDR2 YFSETQ. The J segment lost 7 bases and the V segment lost 4 bases, leaving 9 bases of the junction unmatched. The DNA of the CDR3 is TGCGCCAGCAGCATCACGCGGACAGGGCTTGGCTACACCTTC. Protein product: CASSITRTGLGYTF.

In nucleotides, the CDR3 is TGTGCCAGCAGCTTTTGGCGAGACAAGCAGGGCGGGGAGCTGTTTTTT. Translation gives CASSFWRDKQGGELFF. This sequence joins TRBV7-9 and TRBJ2-2; maybe TRBD1 (5 bases). The CDR3 covers 16 residues. Trimming left V 3 bases short and J 7 bases short, with 18 bases between. In germline, CDR1 is SEHNR, CDR2 FQNEAQ (reference sequence).

The genes are TRBV28 and TRBJ1-2, with D possibly matching TRBD1 (6 bases). Germline V CDR1 and CDR2: MDHEN, SYDVKM. Trimming took 4 bases from V and 4 from J, leaving 13 bases between them. The CDR3 totals 14 residues. CDR3 sequence (DNA): TGTGCCAGCAGTTGGGGGGGACACCCCTATGGCTACACCTTC. It codes for CASSWGGHPYGYTF.

This clonotype was detected only a few times. The chain uses TRBV15 and TRBJ2-1, with TRBD2 as a possible D gene (5 bases). From germline, CDR1 is LNHNV and CDR2 YYDKDF (reference sequence). Trimming left V 3 bases short and J 9 bases short, with 18 bases between. This CDR3 spans 15 amino acids. The CDR3 nucleotides are TGTGCCACCAGCAGGTCTTCCTTTCGGGCGGGTGAGCAGTTCTTC. This encodes CATSRSSFRAGEQFF.

The V gene is TRBV6-2 or TRBV6-3, the J gene TRBJ2-7; tentatively, D is TRBD1 (5 bases). The CDR3 totals 14 residues. V lost 7 bases, J lost 7 bases, and 20 bases lay in between. Germline loops: CDR1 MNHEY, CDR2 SVGEGT. CDR3 residues: CASTRTGRVGEQYF. CDR3 nucleotide sequence: TGTGCCAGCACCAGGACCGGCAGGGTGGGTGAGCAGTACTTC.

This clonotype was seen repeatedly, ten times or more. V usage is TRBV5-1 and J usage is TRBJ2-3, with D possibly TRBD2 on 5 matching bases. Germline assignment: CDR1 SGHRS and CDR2 YFSETQ. V was clipped by 1 base and J by 6 bases, with 15 bases between them. The CDR3 contains 15 residues. CDR3 protein: CASSLTSKWVDTQYF. The CDR3 nucleotides are TGCGCCAGCAGCTTGACTAGTAAGTGGGTGGATACGCAGTATTTT.

This chain uses TRBV27 with TRBJ2-2; 9 bases agree with TRBD2. CDR1 and CDR2 from the germline V gene are MNHEY and SMNVEV (reference sequence). The CDR3 loop spans 16 amino acids. V dropped 7 bases and J dropped 6; count of bases not matched to a gene: 12. Here the CDR3 DNA reads TGTGCCAGCACCACCTTGGGACTAGCTCGGGCCGGGGAGCTGTTTTTT. Protein: CASTTLGLARAGELFF.

The gene calls are TRBV5-4 and TRBJ1-4; maybe TRBD1 (6 bases). V lost 7 bases to trimming and J lost 8 bases, with 18 bases between them. Germline V gene data show CDR1 as SGHNT and CDR2 as YYREEE (reference sequence). The length of the CDR3 is 14 residues. CDR3 amino acids: CASAPGQGREKLFF. The CDR3 DNA is TGTGCCAGCGCCCCGGGGCAGGGGAGGGAAAAACTGTTTTTT.

The chain links TRBV15 to TRBJ1-3, with 8 bases that match TRBD1. V lost 1 base and J lost 0; bases outside the gene matches: 2. The CDR3 loop spans 16 amino acids. Germline V lookup: CDR1 LNHNV, CDR2 YYDKDF (reference sequence). The CDR3 nucleotides read TGTGCCACCAGCAGAGTTGGACAGGGCTCTGGAAACACCATATATTTT. The encoded protein is CATSRVGQGSGNTIYF.

The chain links TRBV29-1 to TRBJ1-1; TRBD1 is a possible D gene (5 bases). V was trimmed by 0 bases and J by 3 bases, leaving 14 bases between them. The CDR3 runs to 15 residues. Germline CDR1 reads SQVTM; CDR2 reads ANQGSEA. CDR3 sequence (DNA): TGCAGCGTTGAAGATAGGTGGGGGGTGGACACTGAAGCTTTCTTT. It is translated as CSVEDRWGVDTEAFF.

V is TRBV10-3 and J is TRBJ2-1; 7 nucleotides align to TRBD2. CDR3 length equals 14 residues. Germline lookup yields CDR1 ENHRY and CDR2 SYGVKD. V lost 5 bases to trimming and J lost 9 bases; unmatched junction nucleotides: 10. CDR3 DNA: TGTGCCATCAGTAATCTGGCGGGAGTTAGTGAGCAGTTCTTC. This gives the protein CAISNLAGVSEQFF.

This clonotype was detected only a few times. The rearrangement joins TRBV12-3 or TRBV12-4 to TRBJ2-6; TRBD1 is a possible D gene (6 bases). V dropped 5 bases and J dropped 10 bases, with 15 bases sitting between them. The CDR3 covers 14 residues. CDR3 loop: CASSNRQVLNVLTF. In nucleotides, the CDR3 is TGTGCCAGCAGTAACCGACAGGTGCTTAACGTCCTGACTTTC.

V gene TRBV27 combines with J gene TRBJ1-1, with TRBD1 identical over 9 bases. Trimming took 4 bases from V and 11 from J; bases not matched to a gene: 8. CDR1 MNHEY and CDR2 SMNVEV come from the germline V gene (reference sequence). This CDR3 region has 13 residues. The CDR3, as DNA: TGTGCCAGCAGTTCGGGACAGGGAACGTTGGCTTTCTTT. It translates to CASSSGQGTLAFF.

This clonotype has at least ten counts. The chain links TRBV12-3 or TRBV12-4 to TRBJ2-7; no reliable D call. This CDR3 comprises 13 residues. Trimming stripped 3 bases from V and 3 bases from J, with 9 bases between. This CDR3 is CASSFYGNYEQYF. Here the CDR3 DNA reads TGTGCCAGCAGTTTCTACGGTAACTACGAGCAGTACTTC.

The gene calls are TRBV6-1 and TRBJ1-2, with a weak D call TRBD1 (6 bases). The CDR3 spans 16 residues. CDR1 MNHNS and CDR2 SASEGT come from the germline V gene. V lost 7 bases to trimming and J lost 2 bases, with 20 bases between them. CDR3 in DNA: TGTGCCAGCATCAACCTGGGGGCAGGGCTGAACTATGGCTACACCTTC. Translation: CASINLGAGLNYGYTF.

This clonotype showed up just a few times. V and J are TRBV25-1 and TRBJ1-3; D is unresolved. CDR1 and CDR2 from the germline V gene are MGHDK and SYGVNS. The CDR3 runs to 15 residues. V lost 5 bases and J lost 0, with 11 bases in between. DNA for the CDR3: TGTGCCAGCAGTCCCCCAGTGGGCTCTGGAAACACCATATATTTT. Amino acid sequence: CASSPPVGSGNTIYF.

The V gene is TRBV5-1, the J gene TRBJ2-5; maybe TRBD2 (5 bases). V lost 0 bases to trimming and J lost 4 bases, with 16 bases between them. There are 16 residues in the CDR3. The V gene's germline CDR1 is SGHRS and CDR2 YFSETQ. CDR3 DNA: TGCGCCAGCAGCTTGGCCCCGGGCGGCGCGGGAGAGACCCAGTACTTC. This translates into CASSLAPGGAGETQYF.

This clonotype occurred a few times. This sequence joins TRBV12-5 and TRBJ2-1; a weak D match, TRBD2 (5 bases). The CDR3 consists of 14 residues. Per the germline V gene, CDR1 is LGHNT and CDR2 is FRNRAP. V was cut by 5 bases and J by 0 bases, with 8 bases left in between. The CDR3, as DNA: TGTGCTAGTGGTACCGGGATCTCCTACAATGAGCAGTTCTTC. It codes for CASGTGISYNEQFF.

This chain connects TRBV14 to TRBJ2-6, with D uncertain. Trimming cost V 3 bases and J 4 bases, with 7 bases left between them. Per germline, CDR1 SGHDN and CDR2 FVKESK. There are 14 residues in the CDR3. CDR3 bases: TGTGCCAGCAGCCACTTGTCCGGGGCCAACGTCCTGACTTTC. It codes for CASSHLSGANVLTF.

This clonotype showed up just a few times. The chain joins TRBV7-3 to TRBJ1-6; D gene unclear. CDR3 size: 13 residues. Trimming pared 5 bases from V and 10 bases from J, leaving 12 bases between. CDR1 is SGHTA and CDR2 is FQGTGA in the germline V gene. CDR3 DNA: TGTGCCAGCAGCCCCCAAGGCCAGTCACCCCTCCACTTT. It is translated as CASSPQGQSPLHF.

V is TRBV3-1 and J is TRBJ2-1; 7 bases fit TRBD1. Per the germline V gene, CDR1 is LGHDT and CDR2 is YNNKEL (reference sequence). The trim removed 5 bases at V and 4 bases at J, leaving 2 bases unmatched. CDR3 size: 13 residues. Here the CDR3 reads CASSNRGYNEQFF. CDR3 nucleotide sequence: TGTGCCAGCAGCAACAGGGGATACAATGAGCAGTTCTTC.

This clonotype was seen more than once but under ten times. The chain recombines TRBV10-3 with TRBJ2-3; 10 bases map to TRBD2. Germline assignment: CDR1 ENHRY and CDR2 SYGVKD. The ends lost 4 bases at V and 5 bases at J; junction bases unmatched: 9. The CDR3 has 16 residues. The CDR3 spells CAISAKGLATGDTQYF. The CDR3 nucleotides read TGTGCCATCAGTGCGAAGGGACTAGCGACGGGAGATACGCAGTATTTT.